This TCR beta chain was found in a study of esophageal squamous cell carcinoma under preoperative chemotherapy. Overall study: Both tumor-infiltrating lymphocytes and peripheral blood T cells were profiled. The study, taken as a whole, reports: Tumor-infiltrating lymphocytes showed no significant post-chemotherapy TCR diversity increase, unlike peripheral T cells. After paclitaxel-nedaplatin, abundant clones were more likely to contract than amplify.

The CDR3 runs to 13 residues. Per germline, CDR1 SGHDN and CDR2 FVKESK. V lost 2 bases and J lost 6, with 8 bases in between. With regard to this clonotype: Its cognate antigen is unknown.

TCRdb re-analysed the PCR reads in MiXCR, keeping a single row per CDR3 protein. The sample yields around 15,000 distinct CDR3 sequences, 60% seen once. Regarding time point: before preoperative PTX-NDP chemotherapy. Paclitaxel-nedaplatin chemotherapy was given to patients ahead of their surgery. This TCR came from a human donor with esophageal squamous cell carcinoma. The donor label of this sample is uncertain. The chain couples TRBV14 to TRBJ2-4; the D gene is possibly TRBD1 (5 bases). This specimen was collected from a patient given preoperative chemotherapy. The CDR3 bases are TGTGCCAGCAGCCAATCCCAGGGAAACATTCAGTACTTC. This gives the protein CASSQSQGNIQYF.